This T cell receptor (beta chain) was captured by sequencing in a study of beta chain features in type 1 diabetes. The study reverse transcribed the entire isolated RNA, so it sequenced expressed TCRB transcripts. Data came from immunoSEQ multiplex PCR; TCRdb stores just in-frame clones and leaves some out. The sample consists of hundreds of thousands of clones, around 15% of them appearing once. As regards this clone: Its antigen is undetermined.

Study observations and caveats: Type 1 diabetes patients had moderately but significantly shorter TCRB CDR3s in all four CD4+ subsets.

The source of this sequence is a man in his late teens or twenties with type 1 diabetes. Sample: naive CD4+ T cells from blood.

CDR3 sequence (DNA): TGTGCCAGCAGCCCCAGCGGGGGATTTGTTCGAGAGCAGTTCTTC. The encoded protein is CASSPSGGFVREQFF. This chain connects TRBV5-6 to TRBJ2-1, with TRBD2 matching over 8 bases. Germline CDR1 is SGHDT and CDR2 is YYEEEE. Trimming cost V 4 bases and J 10 bases; bases outside gene matches: 13. The CDR3 runs to 15 residues.